The rows below give T cell receptor beta chains drawn from one sample of a study of blood T cell repertoires in COVID-19. Here immunoSEQ multiplex PCR was the method, and the copy in TCRdb shows in-frame clones only, minus some. The sample yields 240,000 or so clones, around 86% seen once. Sequenced sample: peripheral blood. These TCRs come from a woman under 40 who had recovered from COVID-19. Each CDR3 is given without its conserved first and last residue. Each record gives: J gene, V gene, CDR3 protein.

>TRBJ2-2|TRBV19
ASSTTNTGELF
>TRBJ2-7|TRBV5-4
ASSSFGWSSYEQY
>TRBJ2-7|TRBV7-2
ASSRAGGEQY
>TRBJ2-2|TRBV6-1
ASSEAEVLNTGELF
>TRBJ2-2|TRBV30
AWTEASGTGELF
>TRBJ2-2|TRBV6-6
ASSRRQGIGTTGELF
>TRBJ2-1|TRBV7-6
ASSPIGGGLNEQF
>TRBJ1-2|TRBV7-9
ASSSNNRDFDGYT
>TRBJ2-3|TRBV4-2
ASSQERAGGQDTQY
>TRBJ2-1|TRBV28
ASSPTSGGGNEQF
>TRBJ1-6|TRBV6-2/TRBV6-3
ASSHPGTHSPLH
>TRBJ2-2|TRBV7-8
ASSPGGALGGELF
>TRBJ2-6|TRBV10-1
ATPGGTSSGANVLT
>TRBJ1-2|TRBV6-5
ASSSSGRKAGYT
>TRBJ1-4|TRBV6-6
ASTLSGRGHEKLF
>TRBJ1-1|TRBV5-1
ASSDGQGVLNTEAF
>TRBJ1-1|TRBV2
ASRGGRANTEAF
>TRBJ1-2|TRBV2
ASIKIQGVYGYT
>TRBJ1-2|TRBV5-1
ASSLGVTRREVFYT
>TRBJ2-7|TRBV7-9
ASSSTTSGGYEQY
>TRBJ2-2|TRBV5-1
ASSPRSRSRNTGELF
>TRBJ1-2|TRBV27
ASSPTTDPLPGYT
>TRBJ2-7|TRBV4-1
ASSAHPQGSEQY
>TRBJ2-5|TRBV9
ASSVDPGLAMETQY
>TRBJ1-3|TRBV7-7
ASSLGPTSSGNTIY
>TRBJ2-7|TRBV12-3/TRBV12-4
ASSRQGRYEQY
>TRBJ2-2|TRBV7-3
ASAPSLWGGGELF
>TRBJ2-4|TRBV14
ASSPTGGGNIQY
>TRBJ1-2|TRBV5-1
ASSFMGEPGARYGYT
>TRBJ2-2|TRBV2
ASSLDRAGGELF
>TRBJ2-2|TRBV2
ASSGLAGGPSDTGELF
>TRBJ1-2|TRBV3-1/TRBV3-2
ASSTGGNYGYT
>TRBJ1-5|TRBV19
ASNFGNQPQH
>TRBJ2-1|TRBV7-2
ASTLLPSGEQF
>TRBJ2-4|TRBV30
AWNPVMKNIQY
>TRBJ2-4|TRBV10-1
ASTLFAKAKNIQY
>TRBJ2-5|TRBV2
ASNPSGGETQY
>TRBJ2-1|TRBV7-3
ASSLGQNNEQF
>TRBJ1-2|TRBV4-1
ASSPTGGPGDGYT
>TRBJ1-1|TRBV5-5
ASSSMKGTVGNTEAF
>TRBJ2-3|TRBV6-4
ASSPSGGAGTDTQY
>TRBJ1-2|TRBV18
ASSSGQGRIYGYT
>TRBJ1-5|TRBV7-9
ASSSSTGTGGNQPQH
>TRBJ2-4|TRBV24-1
ATRGRDRGRDGAKNIQY
>TRBJ1-4|TRBV5-4
ASSFQGSNEKLF
>TRBJ2-5|TRBV3-1/TRBV3-2
ASSQATGGIETQY